Listed here is a single T cell receptor (beta chain). Its antigen is as yet unknown. This sample was taken from a study of cytomegalovirus exposure and HLA in healthy donors. Turning to the study itself: Unique TCR beta sequences numbering about 100 million came from around 180 million T cells in an earlier analysis. Study-level results: In most subjects, TCR beta sequences reportedly gave accurate predictions of HLA-A and HLA-B alleles. Excluded: some indistinguishable V segments such as TRBV6-2 and TRBV6-3.

13 Jbeta primers and 60 Vbeta primers were used for the PCR. Only in-frame clones appear in the TCRdb table, and some are missing; sequencing was by immunoSEQ multiplex PCR. The sample lists some 200,000 clones, 65% to 85% seen once, with about 0.094% in the top ten. From germline, CDR1 is KGHSH and CDR2 LQKENI. The CDR3 length is 15 residues. Trimming cost V 3 bases and J 1 base; bases outside gene matches: 4. The TCR was taken from a boy aged 2 to 9 in good health and CMV-seronegative. This chain uses TRBV18 with TRBJ1-1; 8 bases are a match to TRBD1. The sample was PBMCs. This chain's CDR3 is CASSPLGQANTEAFF. The CDR3 DNA reads TGTGCCAGCTCACCTTTGGGACAGGCGAACACTGAAGCTTTCTTT.